This T cell receptor beta chain originates from a study of T cell repertoires in cytomegalovirus infection. Study summary: Used in the study were CMV epitopes, some recently identified and HLA-C-restricted, others well-studied and HLA-B-restricted. CMV infection and matching HLA type were both indicated by public TCR beta signatures.

TCRdb redid the calling of the reads with MiXCR, one entry per CDR3 protein. This sample carries 750,000 to 950,000 distinct CDR3 sequences, about 29% of them seen once, and the ten largest clones take 10% to 15%. Overall study findings and caveats: People with CMV and the relevant HLA were identified by cumulative public TCR beta family frequency. CMV-specific HLA-C-restricted TCR beta clonotypes dominated the ex vivo response.

This clonotype has more than one count but fewer than ten. Its antigen is not identified. One end of the junction fails to match germline, which may point to a read error. CDR3 length equals 16 residues. Per the germline V gene, CDR1 is SSHAT and CDR2 is FNYEAQ (reference sequence). Here the sequenced sample was cultured CD8+ T cells from PBMCs, taken from culture after CMV antigen stimulation. This TCR was sampled from a human donor in good health (CMV status not recorded). Some clones in this sample may be carry-over from other donors' samples. V and J are TRBV7-7 and TRBJ2-1; TRBD2 aligns across 12 bases. CDR3 protein: CASSRGLAGTYNEQFF. In nucleotides, the CDR3 is TGTGCTAGCAGCCGCGGACTAGCGGGGACGTACAATGAGCAGTTCTTC.